One and the same sample provided the 20 T cell receptor beta chains below, sequenced in a study of T cells in Graves' hyperthyroidism and ophthalmopathy. There were TCR beta CDR3 regions amplified from RNA transcripts. Initially, a first-round RT-PCR of the TCR CDR3 employed the HTBI primer set. Using its own MiXCR run on the multiplex PCR reads, TCRdb lists one record per CDR3 protein. The profile shows 450,000 to 650,000 distinct CDR3 sequences, roughly 15% of them singletons. The source material was blood. These receptors originate from a woman under 30 with Graves' ophthalmopathy.

This clonotype was counted many times. The V and J genes are TRBV9 and TRBJ1-1; D gene uncertain. Germline V gene lookup returns CDR1 SGDLS and CDR2 YYNGEE. The CDR3 loop spans 14 amino acids. The germline V and J ends were trimmed by 1 base and 5 bases, with 12 bases remaining between them. The CDR3 DNA follows: TGTGCCAGCAGCGTACGTGTCTCGGGGACTGAAGCTTTCTTT. This gives the protein CASSVRVSGTEAFF.

This clonotype has a handful of counts. The chain uses TRBV6-2 or TRBV6-3 and TRBJ2-3; perhaps D is TRBD1 or TRBD2 (5 bases each). Deletions cut 0 bases from V and 0 bases from J, with 10 bases between. CDR3 length: 16 amino acids. Germline CDR1 reads MNHEY; CDR2 reads SVGEGT. This CDR3 reads CASSYSVGVSTDTQYF. CDR3 DNA sequence: TGTGCCAGCAGTTACTCAGTGGGGGTGAGCACAGATACGCAGTATTTT.

This clonotype has just a few counts. This chain links TRBV30 with TRBJ1-5; 7 bases align to TRBD1. V lost 7 bases to trimming and J lost 9 bases; unmatched junction nucleotides: 9. Germline V lookup: CDR1 GTSNPN, CDR2 SVGIG (reference sequence). The CDR3 sequence is 12 residues long. The CDR3 nucleotides are TGTGCCTCCCGACAGGGTGGGGGGCCCCAGCATTTT. Residues: CASRQGGGPQHF.

V and J are TRBV6-1 and TRBJ2-1, with D unclear. Germline CDR1 MNHNS, CDR2 SASEGT. This CDR3 is 15 amino acids long. The germline V and J ends were trimmed by 6 bases and 7 bases, with 19 bases remaining between them. CDR3 DNA: TGTGCCAGCAGGTCCTTAGGTAATAGCAAGAATGAGCAGTTCTTC. This encodes CASRSLGNSKNEQFF.

This clonotype came up many times. The rearrangement links TRBV12-3 or TRBV12-4 to TRBJ1-1; the D gene is possibly TRBD1 (6 bases). The CDR3 contains 13 residues. V was trimmed by 6 bases and J by 4 bases, leaving 12 bases between them. The CDR3, as DNA: TGTGCCAGCAGCCGCGGACAGTTCACTGAAGCTTTCTTT. Translating gives CASSRGQFTEAFF.

The chain is built from TRBV4-1 and TRBJ1-2; 7 nucleotides agree with TRBD1. CDR3 length: 14 amino acids. Germline V gene data show CDR1 as MGHRA and CDR2 as YSYEKL. J lost 8 bases, V lost 1 base, and 7 bases had no gene match. For the CDR3, the DNA is TGCGCCAGCAGCCAAGTCAGAGGGGGCGAGGGCTACACCTTC. The encoded protein is CASSQVRGGEGYTF.

This clonotype was detected ten times or more. The V and J genes are TRBV28 and TRBJ2-7, with D maybe TRBD1 (5 bases). The CDR3 extends over 13 amino acids. V was trimmed by 7 bases and J by 2 bases, leaving 12 bases between them. Germline CDR1 MDHEN, CDR2 SYDVKM. The CDR3 here is CASTSGRTYEQYF. In nucleotides, the CDR3 is TGTGCCAGCACTTCAGGGCGAACCTACGAGCAGTACTTC.

This clonotype was detected only a few times. V and J are TRBV4-1 and TRBJ1-5, with D maybe TRBD1 (6 bases). CDR1 and CDR2 from the germline V gene are MGHRA and YSYEKL. The length of the CDR3 is 17 residues. Trimming stripped 1 base from V and 6 bases from J, with 19 bases between. CDR3 amino acids: CASSQGEVDRKIQPQHF. Here the CDR3 DNA reads TGCGCCAGCAGCCAAGGGGAAGTCGACAGGAAGATTCAGCCCCAGCATTTT.

This clonotype occurred many times. The rearrangement joins TRBV2 to TRBJ2-1, with 8 bases identical to TRBD2. CDR3 size: 14 residues. J gave up 12 bases and V 2 bases, and 9 bases lay outside the gene matches. Looked up from germline, CDR1 is SNHLY and CDR2 is FYNNEI. CDR3 sequence (DNA): TGTGCCAGCAGTGAAAGTAGAAGCGGGGGACTGCAGTTCTTC. Its protein is CASSESRSGGLQFF. Using reference TRBV2 and TRBJ2-1 for the parts outside the CDR3, the full variable domain is EPEVTQTPSHQVTQMGQEVILRCVPISNHLYFYWYRQILGQKVEFLVSFYNNEISEKSEIFDDQFSVERPDGSNFTLKIRSTKLEDSAMYFCASSESRSGGLQFFGPGTRLTVL.

The rearrangement joins TRBV7-9 to TRBJ2-1; 9 bases agree with TRBD2. CDR1 and CDR2 (germline): SEHNR, FQNEAQ (reference sequence). After removal of 1 base from V and 2 bases from J, the junction contained 6 bases not matched to a gene. The CDR3 consists of 17 residues. The CDR3 here is CASSLVGLAGPYNEQFF. The CDR3 region has the DNA TGTGCCAGCAGCTTAGTGGGCCTAGCGGGGCCCTACAATGAGCAGTTCTTC.

The genes are TRBV9 and TRBJ1-2; D gene unclear. CDR3 length equals 12 residues. Germline CDR1 and CDR2: SGDLS and YYNGEE. The germline V and J ends were trimmed by 0 bases and 8 bases, with 8 bases remaining between them. CDR3 amino acids: CASSVGRGGYTF. In nucleotides, the CDR3 is TGTGCCAGCAGCGTAGGTAGAGGAGGCTACACCTTC. The full variable domain, completed using reference TRBV9 and TRBJ1-2, is DSGVTQTPKHLITATGQRVTLRCSPRSGDLSVYWYQQSLDQGLQFLIQYYNGEERAKGNILERFSAQQFPDLHSELNLSSLELGDSALYFCASSVGRGGYTFGSGTRLTVV.

V is TRBV7-2 and J is TRBJ2-7; TRBD1 matches at 8 bases. The CDR3 runs 14 residues. The V and J ends lost 5 bases and 3 bases, in that order; junction bases with no gene match: 6. CDR1 and CDR2 (germline): SGHTA, FQGNSA. The CDR3 nucleotides are TGTGCCAGCAGCGCTGGACAGGGACACTACGAGCAGTACTTC. It yields the protein CASSAGQGHYEQYF.

Ten or more counts support this clonotype. The V and J genes are TRBV12-3 or TRBV12-4 and TRBJ1-1; D unclear. This CDR3 comprises 10 residues. V shed 8 bases and J shed 4 bases, with 5 bases lying between them. CDR3 bases: TGTGCCAGCCTGGGCACTGAAGCTTTCTTT. It yields the protein CASLGTEAFF.

The chain employs TRBV20-1 and TRBJ1-5; D unresolved. Germline assignment: CDR1 DFQATT and CDR2 SNEGSKA (reference sequence). Trimming cost V 3 bases and J 2 bases, with 8 bases left between them. The length of the CDR3 is 13 residues. The CDR3 nucleotides are TGCAGTGCTAGGACATCGGGCAATCAGCCCCAGCATTTT. Amino acids: CSARTSGNQPQHF.

This chain joins TRBV12-5 and TRBJ1-5, with 7 bases that match TRBD1. J gave up 0 bases and V 3 bases, and 5 bases lay outside the gene matches. CDR1 and CDR2 (germline): LGHNT, FRNRAP. The CDR3 contains 16 residues. The CDR3 DNA reads as TGTGCTAGTGGTTTTGGACAGGCTTATAGCAATCAGCCCCAGCATTTT. Protein sequence: CASGFGQAYSNQPQHF.

This clonotype has just a few counts. The chain combines TRBV29-1 with TRBJ1-1; 8 positions agree with TRBD1. The junction had 7 bases not matched to a gene; V was cut back by 3 bases and J by 1 base. The germline V gene encodes CDR1 SQVTM and CDR2 ANQGSEA. CDR3 length equals 15 residues. The CDR3 DNA is TGCAGCGTTGAGGGCTCAGGGGGCGCGAACACTGAAGCTTTCTTT. The encoded protein is CSVEGSGGANTEAFF.

This clonotype was seen many times. The chain links TRBV2 to TRBJ2-5; 10 bases agree with TRBD1. The CDR3 has 15 amino acids. The trim removed 6 bases at V and 5 bases at J, leaving 9 bases unmatched. CDR1 and CDR2 (germline): SNHLY, FYNNEI. CDR3 nucleotides: TGTGCCAGCAGACGGACAGGGGGGGTTGGGGAGACCCAGTACTTC. Its protein is CASRRTGGVGETQYF.

This clonotype has a count of ten or more. The J gene is TRBJ2-7, the V gene TRBV6-1; D gene uncertain. The CDR3 runs to 14 residues. Germline CDR1 is MNHNS and CDR2 is SASEGT. Trimming took 4 bases from V and 3 from J, leaving 13 bases between them. In nucleotides, the CDR3 is TGTGCCAGCAGTGCCGAGACGCACTTCTACGAGCAGTACTTC. Amino acid sequence: CASSAETHFYEQYF.

With respect to this clonotype: A junction end diverges from the germline sequence, so it may reflect a read error. The chain joins TRBV6-1 to TRBJ2-1; TRBD2 aligns across 9 bases. The CDR3 has 13 amino acids. CDR1 MNHNS and CDR2 SASEGT come from the germline V gene. The CDR3: CAGSGRWGSEQSF. CDR3 nucleotide sequence: TGTGCCGGCAGCGGGAGGTGGGGGAGTGAGCAGTCCTTC.

This clonotype was detected many times. This chain connects TRBV27 to TRBJ1-1, with D unclear. The V end lost 0 bases, the J end lost 1 base, and 6 bases lay between the germline ends. The CDR3 totals 14 residues. Germline CDR1 and CDR2: MNHEY and SMNVEV (reference sequence). For the CDR3, the DNA is TGTGCCAGCAGTTTATCTCCAGCGAACACTGAAGCTTTCTTT. It encodes CASSLSPANTEAFF.